This entry lists 3 T cell receptor beta chains sequenced from one sample in a study of blood T cell repertoires in COVID-19. The protocol was immunoSEQ multiplex PCR, while the TCRdb copy is restricted to in-frame clones and leaves out a portion. In the table there are under 250,000 clones, less than 85% of which are singletons. Sample: peripheral blood. Receptor source: a woman in her seventies with acute or convalescent COVID-19.

This chain joins TRBV18 and TRBJ1-1; possibly TRBD1 for D (5 bases). Trimming took off 3 bases at V and 8 bases at J, with 13 bases between the two ends. Per the germline V gene, CDR1 is KGHSH and CDR2 is LQKENI. This CDR3 has 13 amino acids. Here the CDR3 reads CASSPSGRAEAFF. In DNA, the CDR3 is TGTGCCAGCTCACCCTCGGGCAGGGCGGAAGCTTTCTTT.

This clone has a single count. This sequence joins TRBV2 and TRBJ2-5; TRBD1 matches at 10 bases. Germline V gives CDR1 SNHLY, CDR2 FYNNEI. CDR3 length equals 14 residues. The ends lost 3 bases at V and 3 bases at J; junction bases unmatched: 1. CDR3 residues: CASSEGTGEETQYF. The DNA for the CDR3 is TGTGCCAGCAGTGAGGGGACAGGGGAAGAGACCCAGTACTTC.

The rearrangement joins TRBV18 to TRBJ1-1; D is uncertain. Germline V lookup: CDR1 KGHSH, CDR2 LQKENI. The CDR3 length is 12 residues. V was clipped by 6 bases and J by 0 bases, with 5 bases between them. The CDR3 is CASSTMNTEAFF. CDR3 sequence (DNA): TGTGCCAGCTCGACTATGAACACTGAAGCTTTCTTT.